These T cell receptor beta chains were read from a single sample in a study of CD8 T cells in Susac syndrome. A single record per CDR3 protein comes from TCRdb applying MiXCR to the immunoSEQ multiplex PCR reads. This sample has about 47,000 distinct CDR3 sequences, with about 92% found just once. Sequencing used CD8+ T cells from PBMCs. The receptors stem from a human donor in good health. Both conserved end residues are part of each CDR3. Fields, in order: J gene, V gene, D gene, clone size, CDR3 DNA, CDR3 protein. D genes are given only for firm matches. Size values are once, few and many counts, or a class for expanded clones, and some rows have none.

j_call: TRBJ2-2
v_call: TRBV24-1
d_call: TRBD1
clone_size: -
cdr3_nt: TGTGCCACCCAGGACAGGATGGGGAACACCGGGGAGCTGTTTTTT
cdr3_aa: CATQDRMGNTGELFF

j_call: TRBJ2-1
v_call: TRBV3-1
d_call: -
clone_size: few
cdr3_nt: TGTGCCAGCAGCCAAGGGGGCGGGTCCTACAATGAGCAGTTCTTC
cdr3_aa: CASSQGGGSYNEQFF

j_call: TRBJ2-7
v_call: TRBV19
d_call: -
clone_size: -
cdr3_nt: TGTGCCAGTAGTTTCCGGGGGGCAGCCTACGAGCAGTACTTC
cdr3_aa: CASSFRGAAYEQYF

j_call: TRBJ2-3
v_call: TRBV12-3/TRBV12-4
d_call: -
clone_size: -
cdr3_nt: TGTGCCAGCAGTTTATTTAGCACAGATACGCAGTATTTT
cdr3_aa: CASSLFSTDTQYF

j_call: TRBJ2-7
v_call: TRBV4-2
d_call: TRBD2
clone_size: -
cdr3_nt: TGTGCCAGCAGCCAAGCACGGGGGGGGCAGGACGAGCAGTACTTC
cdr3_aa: CASSQARGGQDEQYF

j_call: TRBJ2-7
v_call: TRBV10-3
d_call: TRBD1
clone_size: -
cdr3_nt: TGTGCCATCAGTGAGTCGGGGACAGTCATTAGTGAGCAGTACTTC
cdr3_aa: CAISESGTVISEQYF

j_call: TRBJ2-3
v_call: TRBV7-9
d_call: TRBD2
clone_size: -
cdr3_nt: TGTGCCTGGGATAATAGCGGGAGAGTCAGACCAGATACGCAGTATTTT
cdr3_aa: CAWDNSGRVRPDTQYF

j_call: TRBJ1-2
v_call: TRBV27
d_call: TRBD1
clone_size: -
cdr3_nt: TGTGCCAGCAGTTCCTCACAGGGGAAAAGGGTGTATGGCTACACCTTC
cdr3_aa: CASSSSQGKRVYGYTF

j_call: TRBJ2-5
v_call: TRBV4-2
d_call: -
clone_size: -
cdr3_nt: TGTGCCAGCAGCCAAGCCTCCCCCCAGGGCCAAGAGACCCAGTACTTC
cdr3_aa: CASSQASPQGQETQYF

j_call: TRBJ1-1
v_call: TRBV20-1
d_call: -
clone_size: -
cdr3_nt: TGCAGTGCTAGAGATACTGGTTTGGCGGAAGCTTTCTTT
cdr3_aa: CSARDTGLAEAFF

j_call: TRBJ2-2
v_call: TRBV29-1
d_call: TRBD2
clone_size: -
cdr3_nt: TGCAGCGTTTTAGGTAGCGGGAGAACCGGGGAGCTGTTTTTT
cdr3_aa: CSVLGSGRTGELFF

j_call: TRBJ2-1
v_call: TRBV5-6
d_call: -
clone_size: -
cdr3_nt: TGTGCCAGCAGCTTGGAACTCAGTCTTTGGGGGCCTCTGTTCAATGAGCAGTTCTTC
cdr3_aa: CASSLELSLWGPLFNEQFF

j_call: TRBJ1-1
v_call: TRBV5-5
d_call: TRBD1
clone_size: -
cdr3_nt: TGTGCCAGCAGCTTGGGAAGGGGGCAGTCAGTAAAAGCTTTCTTT
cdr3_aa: CASSLGRGQSVKAFF

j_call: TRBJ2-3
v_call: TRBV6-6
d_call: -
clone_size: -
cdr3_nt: TGTGCCAGCAGTAATATAGGAGAGAGGTGGGGAGATACGCAGTATTTT
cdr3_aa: CASSNIGERWGDTQYF

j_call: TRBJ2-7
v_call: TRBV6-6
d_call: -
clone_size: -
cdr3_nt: TGTGCCAGCAACGGGGGAGGCTACGAGCAGTACTTC
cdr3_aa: CASNGGGYEQYF

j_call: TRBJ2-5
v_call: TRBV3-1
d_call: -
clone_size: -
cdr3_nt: TGTGCCAGCAGCCCTCCCCGGGTGGGAGCACCATACCAAGAGACCCAGTACTTC
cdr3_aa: CASSPPRVGAPYQETQYF

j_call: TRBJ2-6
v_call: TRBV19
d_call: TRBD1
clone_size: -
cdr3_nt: TGTGCCAGTAGTACCCCTACAGGGGGCGCCTCTGGGGCCAACGTCCTGACTTTC
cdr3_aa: CASSTPTGGASGANVLTF

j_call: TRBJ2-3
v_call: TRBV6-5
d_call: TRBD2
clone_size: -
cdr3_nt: TGTGCCAGCAGTTACTCGAATTGGGGCGGGAGGGCAGATACGCAGTATTTT
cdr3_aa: CASSYSNWGGRADTQYF

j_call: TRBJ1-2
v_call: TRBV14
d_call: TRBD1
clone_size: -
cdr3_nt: TGTGCCAGCAGCCCCTTCCTCGGGACAGTAAGCTATGGCTACACCTTC
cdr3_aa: CASSPFLGTVSYGYTF

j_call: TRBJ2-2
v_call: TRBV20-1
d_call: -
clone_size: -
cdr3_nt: TGCAGTGCCCGACGTGGCGACACCGGGGAGCTGTTTTTT
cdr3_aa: CSARRGDTGELFF

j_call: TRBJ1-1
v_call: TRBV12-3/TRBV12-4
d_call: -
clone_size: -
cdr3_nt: TGTGCCAGCAGTTCTACAGGCACAACTGAAGCTTTCTTT
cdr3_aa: CASSSTGTTEAFF

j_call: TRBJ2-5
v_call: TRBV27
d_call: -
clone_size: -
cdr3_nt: TGTGCCAGCAGTTTAACGGCAGCCGAAGGGACCCAGTACTTC
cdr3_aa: CASSLTAAEGTQYF

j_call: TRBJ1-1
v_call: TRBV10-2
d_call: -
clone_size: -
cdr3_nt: TGCGCCAGCAGTCCAGGGTTGCCCACTGAAGCTTTCTTT
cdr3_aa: CASSPGLPTEAFF

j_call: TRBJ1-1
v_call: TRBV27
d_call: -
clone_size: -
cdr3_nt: TGTGCCAGCGGTCTTTTGAAACCGACTATGAACACTGAAGCTTTCTTT
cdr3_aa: CASGLLKPTMNTEAFF

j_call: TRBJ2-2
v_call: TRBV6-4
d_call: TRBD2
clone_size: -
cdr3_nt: TGTGCCAGCAGCCAACTAGCGGATGGGACCGGGGAGCTGTTTTTT
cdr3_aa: CASSQLADGTGELFF

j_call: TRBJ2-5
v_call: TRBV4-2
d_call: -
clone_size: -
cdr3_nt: TGTGCCAGCAGCCAAGATCGAGGAGGGGAAGAGACCCAGTACTTC
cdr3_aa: CASSQDRGGEETQYF

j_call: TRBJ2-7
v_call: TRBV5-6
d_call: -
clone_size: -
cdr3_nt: TGTGCCAGCAGCTTGGGGCTAGCCTCCTACGAGCAGTACTTC
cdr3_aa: CASSLGLASYEQYF

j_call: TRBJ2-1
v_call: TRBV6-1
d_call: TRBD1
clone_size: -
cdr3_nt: TGTGCCAGCACCGGACCGGGACAGGGGCTCAATGAGCAGTTCTTC
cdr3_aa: CASTGPGQGLNEQFF

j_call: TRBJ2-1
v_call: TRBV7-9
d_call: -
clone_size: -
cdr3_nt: TGTGCCAGCAGCCACAAGATTGTAGGGGAGCGCAAGGATGAGCAGTTCTTC
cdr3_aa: CASSHKIVGERKDEQFF

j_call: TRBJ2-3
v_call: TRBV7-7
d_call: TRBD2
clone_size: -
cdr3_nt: TGTGCCAGCAGCGCTTCACTAGCGGGAGGGCCAGGAGATACGCAGTATTTT
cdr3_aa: CASSASLAGGPGDTQYF

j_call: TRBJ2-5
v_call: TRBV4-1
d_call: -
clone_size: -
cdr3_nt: TGCGCCAGCAGCCAAGATTGGGAAGAGACCCAGTACTTC
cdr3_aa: CASSQDWEETQYF

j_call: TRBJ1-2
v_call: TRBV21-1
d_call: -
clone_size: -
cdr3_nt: TGTGCCAGCAGCAAAGTAGGCGGGGGAGGCTACACCTTC
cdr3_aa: CASSKVGGGGYTF

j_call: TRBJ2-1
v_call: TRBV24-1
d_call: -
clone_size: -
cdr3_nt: TGTGCCACCAGTGATTCAGGGAGCTACAATGAGCAGTTCTTC
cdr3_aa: CATSDSGSYNEQFF

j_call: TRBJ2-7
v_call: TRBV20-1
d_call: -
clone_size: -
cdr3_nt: TGCAGTGCTACTTCGGTGGTGCCGTTGAACTACGAGCAGTACTTC
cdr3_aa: CSATSVVPLNYEQYF

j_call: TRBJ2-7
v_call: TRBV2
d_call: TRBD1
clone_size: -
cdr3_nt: TGTGCCAGCAGTGACTCCAGACAGGGTACCTACGAGCAGTACTTC
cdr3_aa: CASSDSRQGTYEQYF

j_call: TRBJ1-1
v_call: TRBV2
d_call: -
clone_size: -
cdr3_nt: TGTGCCAGCAGTGAAATGGACACTGAAGCTTTCTTT
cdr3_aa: CASSEMDTEAFF

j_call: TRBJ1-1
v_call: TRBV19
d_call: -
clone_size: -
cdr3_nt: TGTGCCAGTAGTATAGTCCCGACAGGGAACACTGAAGCTTTCTTT
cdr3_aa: CASSIVPTGNTEAFF

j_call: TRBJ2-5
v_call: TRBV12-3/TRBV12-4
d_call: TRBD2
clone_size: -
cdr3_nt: TGTGCCAGCAGTTCCGCGGGAGGGCAAGAAGACGCCCAGTACTTC
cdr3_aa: CASSSAGGQEDAQYF

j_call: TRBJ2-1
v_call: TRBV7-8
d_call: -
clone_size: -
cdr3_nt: TGTGCCAGCAGCTTAAACCAGGGAGACCGCCATGAGCAGTTCTTC
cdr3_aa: CASSLNQGDRHEQFF

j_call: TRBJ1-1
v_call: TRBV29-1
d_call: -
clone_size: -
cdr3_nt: TGCAGCGTTGTAGACACTGAAGCTTTCTTT
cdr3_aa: CSVVDTEAFF

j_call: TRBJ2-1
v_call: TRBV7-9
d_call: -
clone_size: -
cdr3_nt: TGTGCCAGCAGCTTCCCTAGGATGGGGGCCCTGGACAATGAGCAGTTCTTC
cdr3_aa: CASSFPRMGALDNEQFF

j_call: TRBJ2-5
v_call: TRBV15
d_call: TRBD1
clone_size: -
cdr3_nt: TGTGCCACAACCACGAGGACAGGGGATAGAAGGGAGACCCAGTACTTC
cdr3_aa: CATTTRTGDRRETQYF

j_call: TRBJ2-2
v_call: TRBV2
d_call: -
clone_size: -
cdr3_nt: TGTGCCAGCAGTGAAGTTAAGGGGCCCACCGGGGAGCTGTTTTTT
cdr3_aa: CASSEVKGPTGELFF